The 9 T cell receptor beta chains below were found in one sample sequenced in a study of OX40 agonist ivuxolimab in advanced cancers. The method was immunoSEQ multiplex PCR; TCRdb's version includes in-frame clones alone and lacks a portion of them. This sample yields tens of thousands of clones, of which 70% to 85% are seen a single time; around 2% belongs to the top ten. Specimen: CD4+ or CD8+ T cells sorted from blood, collected in a trial of the OX40 agonist ivuxolimab. These receptors were taken from an adult with an advanced solid tumor such as melanoma, head and neck, liver or kidney cancer.

This clone was counted once. V is TRBV10-2 and J is TRBJ1-1; 10 nucleotides match TRBD1. The V and J ends lost 11 bases and 4 bases, in that order; junction bases with no gene match: 4. Germline V gene lookup returns CDR1 WSHSY and CDR2 SAAADI. The CDR3 consists of 12 residues. CDR3 region: CASWDRGTEAFF. CDR3 bases: TGCGCCTCCTGGGACAGGGGCACTGAAGCTTTCTTT.

This chain uses TRBV6-1 with TRBJ2-2, with a weak D call TRBD2 (6 bases). The length of the CDR3 is 15 residues. The V end was cut by 10 bases, the J end by 2 bases, with 17 bases between. The V gene's germline CDR1 is MNHNS and CDR2 SASEGT. The CDR3 coding sequence is TGTGCCATCTTCACGGGACTTCTAAACACCGGGGAGCTGTTTTTT. Its translation: CAIFTGLLNTGELFF.

This chain links TRBV6-5 with TRBJ2-2; D gene ambiguous. The CDR3 is made up of 15 amino acids. With 6 bases removed from V and 3 bases from J, the gap between germline ends came to 14 bases. In germline, CDR1 is MNHEY, CDR2 SVGAGI. The CDR3 DNA reads TGTGCCAGCAGAGACACTGACCGACACACCGGGGAGCTGTTTTTT. This codes for CASRDTDRHTGELFF.

The J gene is TRBJ2-7, the V gene TRBV5-1; D gene unclear. Germline V gives CDR1 SGHRS, CDR2 YFSETQ. The germline V and J ends were trimmed by 1 base and 5 bases, with 13 bases remaining between them. CDR3 length equals 14 residues. The CDR3 sequence is CASSLQTGPNEQYF. The CDR3 DNA is TGCGCCAGCAGCTTGCAGACGGGCCCCAACGAGCAGTACTTC.

CDR3 residues: CASSLGQGDEKLFF. The CDR3 region has the DNA TGCGCCAGCAGCCTCGGACAGGGCGATGAAAAACTGTTTTTT. The V and J genes are TRBV5-1 and TRBJ1-4; 8 bases align to TRBD1. V lost 4 bases and J lost 6; bases outside the gene matches: 5. The germline V gene has CDR1 SGHRS and CDR2 YFSETQ. This CDR3 comprises 14 residues.

In its sample, this clone is medium-sized. The chain has TRBV5-1 and TRBJ1-2; no clear D gene. The V and J ends lost 0 bases and 6 bases respectively, with 6 bases between them. The CDR3 is 12 residues long. Germline CDR1 and CDR2: SGHRS and YFSETQ. In DNA, the CDR3 is TGCGCCAGCAGCTTGGGACAAGATGGCTACACCTTC. It is translated as CASSLGQDGYTF. Based on the CDR3 plus reference TRBV5-1 and TRBJ1-2, the full variable domain is KAGVTQTPRYLIKTRGQQVTLSCSPISGHRSVSWYQQTPGQGLQFLFEYFSETQRNKGNFPGRFSGRQFSNSRSEMNVSTLELGDSALYLCASSLGQDGYTFGSGTRLTVV.

The V gene is TRBV21-1, the J gene TRBJ2-3. TRBV21-1 is tagged as a pseudogene. The CDR3 has 16 residues. The CDR3 DNA follows: TGTGCCAGCAGCACCACACCCCGGGACCCCACAGATACGCAGTATTTT. Protein product: CASSTTPRDPTDTQYF.

This clone was detected a few times. V is TRBV10-3 and J is TRBJ2-5, with D perhaps given as TRBD1 or TRBD2 (5 bases each). CDR1 is ENHRY and CDR2 is SYGVKD in the germline V gene. V lost 6 bases and J 1 base, leaving 9 bases between the germline ends. This CDR3 has 13 residues. DNA for the CDR3: TGTGCCATCAGCCCTGGGACCCAAGAGACCCAGTACTTC. Amino acid sequence: CAISPGTQETQYF.

The V gene is TRBV5-1, the J gene TRBJ1-4, with D tentatively TRBD1 (5 bases). From germline, CDR1 is SGHRS and CDR2 YFSETQ. Trimming pared 0 bases from V and 3 bases from J, leaving 12 bases between. This CDR3 is built from 16 residues. In DNA form, the CDR3 reads TGCGCCAGCAGCTTGGTGGGGTTGGGGGCTAATGAAAAACTGTTTTTT. This gives the protein CASSLVGLGANEKLFF.